What follows is one T cell receptor (beta chain) and its context. The antigen remains undetermined. The PCR had 60 Vbeta and 13 Jbeta primers. TCRdb's table, derived via immunoSEQ multiplex PCR, lists solely in-frame clones and lacks some. The table shows more than 50,000 clones, with roughly 74% occurring only once. These data come from a study of cytomegalovirus exposure and HLA in healthy donors. Study-wide context: Prior work identified some 120 million unique TCR beta sequences in some 200 million T cells.

The V gene's germline CDR1 is SGHNT and CDR2 YENEEA. This CDR3 spans 17 amino acids. J was trimmed by 3 bases and V by 5 bases; bases with no gene match: 10. Study results and caveats: Among TCR sequences, most were rare, though some public TCRs appeared in many donors. It was confirmed in vitro that a few of the CMV-associated chains were specific for CMV antigens. TCR beta chains associated with HLA were, in a later analysis, more clonally expanded than equally common others.

This chain connects TRBV11-3 to TRBJ2-3; the match to TRBD1 covers 11 bases. The clonotype originates from a woman between 40 and 50 years old in good health and CMV-seropositive. The specimen sequenced was PBMCs. The CDR3 here is CASSGSPGQGGTDTQYF. For the CDR3, the DNA is TGTGCCAGCAGCGGATCCCCGGGACAGGGGGGAACAGATACGCAGTATTTT.